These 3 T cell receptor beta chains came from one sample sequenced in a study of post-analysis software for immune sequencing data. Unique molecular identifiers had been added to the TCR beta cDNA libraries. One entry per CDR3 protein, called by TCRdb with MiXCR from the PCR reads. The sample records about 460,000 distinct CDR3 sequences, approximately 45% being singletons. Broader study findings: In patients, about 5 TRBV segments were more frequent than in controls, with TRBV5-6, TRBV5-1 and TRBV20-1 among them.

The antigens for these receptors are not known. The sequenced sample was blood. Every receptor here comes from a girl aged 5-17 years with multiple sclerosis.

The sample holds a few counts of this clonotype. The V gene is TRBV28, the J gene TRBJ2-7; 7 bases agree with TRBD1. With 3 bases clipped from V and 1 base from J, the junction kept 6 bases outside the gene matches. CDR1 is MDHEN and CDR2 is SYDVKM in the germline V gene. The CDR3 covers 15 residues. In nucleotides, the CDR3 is TGTGCCAGCAGTTTCCCTCGGACAGGATCCTACGAGCAGTACTTC. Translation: CASSFPRTGSYEQYF. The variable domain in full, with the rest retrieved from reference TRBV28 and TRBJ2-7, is DVKVTQSSRYLVKRTGEKVFLECVQDMDHENMFWYRQDPGLGLRLIYFSYDVKMKEKGDIPEGYSVSREKKERFSLILESASTNQTSMYLCASSFPRTGSYEQYFGPGTRLTVT.

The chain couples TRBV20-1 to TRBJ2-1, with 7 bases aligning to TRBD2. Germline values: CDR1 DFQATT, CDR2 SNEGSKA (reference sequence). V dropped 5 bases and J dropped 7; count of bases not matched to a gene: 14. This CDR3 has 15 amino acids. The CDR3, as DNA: TGCAGTGCTGGGCAACTGAGCGGGAATCTGAATGAGCAGTTCTTC. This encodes CSAGQLSGNLNEQFF.

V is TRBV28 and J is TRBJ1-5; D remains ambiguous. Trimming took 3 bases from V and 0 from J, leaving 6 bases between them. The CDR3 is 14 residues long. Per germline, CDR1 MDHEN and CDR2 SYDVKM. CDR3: CASSLSFSNQPQHF. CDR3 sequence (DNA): TGTGCCAGCAGTTTGTCGTTTAGCAATCAGCCCCAGCATTTT.